A selection of T cell receptor beta chains follows, all from one sample in a study of cytomegalovirus exposure and HLA in healthy donors. Produced via immunoSEQ multiplex PCR; TCRdb's table is partial and in-frame only. Here the sample table reports around 160,000 clones. Specimen: PBMCs. The receptors shown here come from a woman in her 50s in good health and CMV-seronegative. Each CDR3 is given with its conserved first and last residue. A D gene is named only where the DNA matches it firmly.

J gene,D gene,V gene,CDR3 protein,CDR3 DNA
TRBJ2-5,TRBD2,TRBV4-1,CASSQVVAGVLKTQYF,TGCGCCAGCAGCCAAGTGGTAGCGGGGGTATTAAAGACCCAGTACTTC
TRBJ1-2,TRBD1,TRBV5-6,CASSLGGTGTYGYTF,TGTGCCAGCAGCTTGGGCGGGACAGGGACCTATGGCTACACCTTC
TRBJ1-2,TRBD1,TRBV28,CASSEQGDYGYTF,TGTGCCAGCAGTGAACAGGGGGACTATGGCTACACCTTC
TRBJ1-5,TRBD1,TRBV30,CAWTGQGYQPQHF,TGTGCCTGGACCGGACAGGGCTATCAGCCCCAGCATTTT
TRBJ1-3,-,TRBV5-1,CASSLIQGTRSGNTIYF,TGCGCCAGCAGCTTGATCCAGGGTACACGCTCTGGAAACACCATATATTTT
TRBJ2-2,TRBD1,TRBV5-1,CASSPTGLLTGELFF,TGCGCCAGCAGCCCGACAGGGTTACTCACCGGGGAGCTGTTTTTT
TRBJ2-7,TRBD1,TRBV28,CASSLGQGSREQYF,TGTGCCAGCAGTTTGGGACAGGGGAGTCGAGAGCAGTACTTC
TRBJ1-2,-,TRBV19,CASSMTPTNYGYTF,TGTGCCAGTAGTATGACACCGACTAACTATGGCTACACCTTC
TRBJ1-1,-,TRBV19,CASLSYSRGGAFF,TGTGCCAGTCTTTCTTATTCACGAGGTGGAGCTTTCTTT
TRBJ2-1,-,TRBV4-3,CASSQSAGREQFF,TGCGCCAGCAGCCAATCGGCGGGAAGGGAGCAGTTCTTC
TRBJ1-1,-,TRBV11-3,CASSETGFDGATEAFF,TGTGCCAGCAGCGAAACAGGGTTCGACGGAGCCACTGAAGCTTTCTTT
TRBJ1-2,TRBD1,TRBV5-1,CASSLWSGGRAPSTGYTF,TGCGCCAGCAGCTTGTGGTCAGGGGGTCGGGCCCCATCGACCGGCTACACCTTC
TRBJ1-6,-,TRBV28,CASSFSGRGSPLHF,TGTGCCAGCAGTTTCAGCGGGAGAGGTTCACCCCTCCACTTT
TRBJ1-6,-,TRBV28,CASRPGTFSSYNSPLHF,TGTGCCAGCAGGCCAGGGACATTTAGCTCCTATAATTCACCCCTCCACTTT
TRBJ1-5,-,TRBV5-4,CASSFGGQPQHF,TGTGCCAGCAGCTTCGGCGGTCAGCCCCAGCATTTT
TRBJ1-5,TRBD1,TRBV20-1,CSASIQGAQHF,TGCAGTGCTAGTATTCAGGGGGCCCAGCATTTT
TRBJ1-1,-,TRBV4-3,CASSLEQGASYTEAFF,TGCGCCAGCAGCCTAGAACAGGGAGCCTCGTACACTGAAGCTTTCTTT
TRBJ2-2,TRBD2,TRBV7-3,CASSLIVSGSVGTGELFF,TGTGCCAGCAGCTTAATAGTTAGCGGGAGTGTGGGGACCGGGGAGCTGTTTTTT
TRBJ2-7,-,TRBV6-5,CASSYSEVRTYEQYF,TGTGCCAGCAGTTACTCGGAGGTCAGGACCTACGAGCAGTACTTC
TRBJ1-4,-,TRBV30,CAWSVHIGNNEKLFF,TGTGCCTGGAGTGTACATATTGGCAATAATGAAAAACTGTTTTTT
TRBJ2-7,-,TRBV27,CASSLGGHYEQYF,TGTGCCAGCAGTTTAGGCGGCCACTACGAGCAGTACTTC
TRBJ2-4,TRBD2,TRBV19,CATRLAGSGAKNIQYF,TGTGCCACACGTTTAGCGGGAAGTGGAGCCAAAAACATTCAGTACTTC
TRBJ2-6,TRBD2,TRBV4-2,CASSRDGGVSGANVLTF,TGTGCCAGCAGCCGCGACGGGGGGGTCTCTGGGGCCAACGTCCTGACTTTC
TRBJ1-3,-,TRBV19,CASSTPGRSTIYF,TGTGCCAGTAGTACACCGGGGAGGAGCACCATATATTTT
TRBJ1-2,TRBD1,TRBV28,CASSQGANYGYTF,TGTGCCAGCAGCCAGGGGGCTAACTATGGCTACACCTTC
TRBJ1-5,TRBD1,TRBV29-1,CSVRTGGGQPQHF,TGCAGCGTTCGGACAGGGGGGGGTCAGCCCCAGCATTTT
TRBJ1-4,TRBD1,TRBV5-1,CASSFRQGVANEKLFF,TGCGCCAGCAGCTTTCGACAGGGGGTTGCTAATGAAAAACTGTTTTTT
TRBJ2-7,TRBD2,TRBV10-3,CAISEGTSGSSYEQYF,TGTGCCATCAGTGAGGGGACTAGCGGTAGCTCCTACGAGCAGTACTTC
TRBJ1-6,TRBD1,TRBV5-6,CASSYRDRGGNSPLHF,TGTGCCAGCAGCTACCGGGACAGGGGAGGTAATTCACCCCTCCACTTT
TRBJ1-1,TRBD1,TRBV5-1,CASSIRTGQNTEAFF,TGCGCCAGCAGCATCCGGACAGGGCAGAACACTGAAGCTTTCTTT
TRBJ1-1,TRBD1,TRBV2,CASNPTGENTEAFF,TGTGCCAGCAACCCGACAGGGGAGAACACTGAAGCTTTCTTT
TRBJ1-1,-,TRBV5-1,CASSWEMNTEAFF,TGCGCCAGCAGCTGGGAGATGAACACTGAAGCTTTCTTT
TRBJ2-1,-,TRBV6-1,CASSDGRTSSYNEQFF,TGCGCCAGCAGTGATGGCCGAACAAGCTCCTACAATGAGCAGTTCTTC
TRBJ2-1,TRBD2,TRBV2,CASSESSGIGNEQFF,TGTGCCAGCAGTGAATCTAGCGGGATTGGCAATGAGCAGTTCTTC
TRBJ2-1,TRBD2,TRBV7-2,CASSYDGTSGHNEQFF,TGTGCCAGCAGCTATGACGGGACTAGCGGTCACAATGAGCAGTTCTTC
TRBJ2-1,TRBD1,TRBV4-2,CASSQDRQGAVGEQFF,TGTGCCAGCAGCCAAGATCGGCAGGGGGCGGTCGGTGAGCAGTTCTTC
TRBJ2-5,-,TRBV11-2,CASSFGYAPPETQYF,TGTGCCAGCAGCTTCGGTTATGCGCCTCCAGAGACCCAGTACTTC
TRBJ2-7,-,TRBV5-1,CASSLAGTYEQYF,TGCGCCAGCAGCTTGGCAGGGACCTACGAGCAGTACTTC
TRBJ2-7,TRBD1,TRBV4-2,CASSREAGQGLWEQYF,TGTGCCAGCAGCCGAGAAGCGGGACAGGGGTTGTGGGAGCAGTACTTC
TRBJ2-7,TRBD1,TRBV19,CASSIGGQAIYEQYF,TGTGCCAGTAGTATAGGAGGACAGGCGATCTACGAGCAGTACTTC
TRBJ2-7,-,TRBV10-3,CAISDPLPDTSYEQYF,TGTGCCATCAGTGATCCTCTACCGGACACCTCCTACGAGCAGTACTTC
TRBJ2-2,-,TRBV7-8,CASSLVSVTGELFF,TGTGCCAGCAGCTTAGTATCAGTAACCGGGGAGCTGTTTTTT
TRBJ2-7,-,TRBV28,CASSEGATYEQYF,TGTGCCAGCAGCGAAGGAGCAACCTACGAGCAGTACTTC
TRBJ1-5,-,TRBV4-3,CASSQGQNNQPQHF,TGCGCCAGCAGCCAAGGACAGAACAATCAGCCCCAGCATTTT
TRBJ2-4,TRBD1,TRBV2,CASSIDRGRRNIQYF,TGTGCCAGCAGCATAGACAGGGGCCGTCGGAACATTCAGTACTTC
TRBJ2-5,-,TRBV27,CASRISDRQETQYF,TGTGCCAGCAGAATCTCGGACAGACAAGAGACCCAGTACTTC
TRBJ2-3,-,TRBV5-1,CASSLDSRDGTDTQYF,TGCGCCAGCAGCTTGGACTCCAGGGATGGCACAGATACGCAGTATTTT
TRBJ2-2,TRBD2,TRBV4-2,CASSQHYTGTSGRWFPGELFF,TGTGCCAGCAGCCAGCACTATACCGGGACTAGCGGGCGCTGGTTTCCCGGGGAGCTGTTTTTT
TRBJ1-5,-,TRBV27,CASSAGISNQPQHF,TGTGCCAGCAGTGCAGGGATTAGCAATCAGCCCCAGCATTTT
TRBJ1-2,TRBD1,TRBV7-6,CASSLNLRTGDGYTF,TGTGCCAGCAGCTTGAATTTGAGGACAGGCGATGGCTACACCTTC
TRBJ2-7,-,TRBV27,CASSTGLYEQYF,TGTGCCAGCAGCACAGGGCTCTACGAGCAGTACTTC
TRBJ2-2,TRBD1,TRBV5-1,CASSYGRQGLGGELFF,TGCGCCAGCAGCTACGGGCGACAGGGGCTGGGAGGGGAGCTGTTTTTT
TRBJ1-1,TRBD1,TRBV30,CAWSLGQGMAFF,TGTGCCTGGAGCCTAGGACAGGGCATGGCTTTCTTT
TRBJ2-5,TRBD2,TRBV9,CASSARSGLAPQETQYF,TGTGCCAGCAGCGCGAGGTCGGGACTAGCGCCTCAAGAGACCCAGTACTTC
TRBJ2-7,-,TRBV2,CASSGRGRQYF,TGTGCCAGCAGTGGGAGGGGGCGGCAGTACTTC